Listed below are T cell receptor beta chains from one sample, sequenced in a study of blood T cell repertoires in COVID-19. Produced via immunoSEQ multiplex PCR; TCRdb's table is partial and in-frame only. The table shows 70,000 to 80,000 clones, with 80% to 95% occurring only once. The sample comprised peripheral blood. These receptors were obtained from a woman between 55 and 75 years old with active COVID-19. The CDR3 runs from the conserved cysteine through the conserved F or W. D genes are given only for firm matches. For some rows the clone size is stated as once, few or many, or as a class when expanded; others skip it.

few	.	TRBV9	TRBJ1-3	CASSGGVSSGNTIYF	TGTGCCAGCAGCGGTGGAGTAAGCTCTGGAAACACCATATATTTT
.	.	TRBV6-2/TRBV6-3	TRBJ2-3	CASSPRGGSTDTQYF	TGTGCCAGCAGTCCCCGCGGAGGTAGCACAGATACGCAGTATTTT
.	.	TRBV19	TRBJ2-7	CASSAGQFYEQYF	TGTGCCAGTAGTGCGGGACAGTTCTACGAGCAGTACTTC
.	.	TRBV7-6	TRBJ2-1	CASSPPARGHEQFF	TGTGCCAGCAGCCCCCCGGCCAGGGGACATGAGCAGTTCTTC
.	.	TRBV10-3	TRBJ1-2	CAISESLGAGDTNYGYTF	TGTGCCATCAGTGAGTCTCTAGGGGCAGGGGATACTAACTATGGCTACACCTTC
.	.	TRBV6-1	TRBJ2-4	CASSELYGVQYF	TGTGCCAGCAGTGAACTGTACGGGGTTCAGTACTTC
once	.	TRBV7-2	TRBJ1-3	CASSFNRDGNTIYF	TGTGCCAGCAGCTTCAACAGGGACGGAAACACCATATATTTT
.	.	TRBV5-6	TRBJ2-5	CASSHDRLETQYF	TGTGCCAGCAGCCACGACAGGTTAGAGACCCAGTACTTC
.	.	TRBV5-4	TRBJ1-4	CASSFNRATNEKLFF	TGTGCCAGCAGCTTTAACAGGGCGACTAATGAAAAACTGTTTTTT
.	.	TRBV30	TRBJ2-1	CAWSPTLAFEQFF	TGTGCCTGGAGTCCTACGCTAGCTTTTGAGCAGTTCTTC
.	.	TRBV7-9	TRBJ1-4	CASSPLGGGEKLFF	TGTGCCAGCAGCCCCCTCGGGGGAGGTGAAAAACTGTTTTTT
.	.	TRBV11-2	TRBJ2-1	CASREAGASNNEQFF	TGTGCCAGCAGGGAAGCAGGGGCGTCGAACAATGAGCAGTTCTTC
once	TRBD2	TRBV19	TRBJ2-3	CASRGGASGRMDTQYF	TGTGCCAGTAGAGGGGGAGCTAGCGGGAGGATGGATACGCAGTATTTT
.	TRBD2	TRBV7-2	TRBJ2-7	CASSYLAGLYEQYF	TGTGCCAGCAGCTATCTAGCGGGATTGTACGAGCAGTACTTC
.	TRBD2	TRBV6-1	TRBJ2-7	CASSAQSSGRSYEQYF	TGTGCCAGCAGTGCCCAATCTAGCGGGAGATCGTACGAGCAGTACTTC
few	TRBD2	TRBV6-1	TRBJ2-3	CATSETSGTYTDTQYF	TGTGCCACCAGTGAGACTAGCGGGACCTACACAGATACGCAGTATTTT